The present TCR beta chain was sequenced within a study of T cell repertoires in cytomegalovirus infection. Across the whole study: Use of recently identified HLA-C-restricted and well-studied HLA-B-restricted CMV epitopes was part of the study. Indications of both CMV infection and matching HLA type were provided by public TCR beta signatures. Study results and caveats: Ex vivo responses were dominated by HLA-C-restricted CMV-specific TCR beta clonotypes. Cumulated frequencies of public TCR beta families served to identify carriers of CMV plus the relevant HLA.

This clonotype was recorded a few times. The antigen is undetermined. Per germline, CDR1 WSHSY and CDR2 SAAADI. Losses at the gene ends were 10 bases for V and 3 bases for J; bases not matched to a gene: 6. The CDR3 spans 13 residues. In TCRdb, the reads were re-called with MiXCR into one record per CDR3 protein. In the table there are roughly 800,000 distinct CDR3 sequences, almost 30% of which are singletons. The input for sequencing was cultured CD8+ T cells from PBMCs, taken from culture after CMV antigen stimulation. This chain uses TRBV10-2 with TRBJ2-1; 7 nucleotides agree with TRBD2. This TCR was sampled from a human donor in good health (CMV status not recorded). Some clones in this sample may be carry-over from other donors' samples. CDR3 coding DNA: TGCGCCACTATCGGGGGGTTCTACAATGAGCAGTTCTTC. Its protein product is CATIGGFYNEQFF.